This T cell receptor beta chain is from a study of T cell clusters in autoimmune cytopenias. A word on this clonotype: Its antigen is currently unknown.

Germline CDR1 SGHNT, CDR2 YYREEE (reference sequence). This CDR3 spans 15 amino acids. Points from the study as a whole: Active autoimmune hepatitis patients had roughly 2.7-fold fewer exclusive TRB clusters than healthy donors. Physiological T cell clusters of healthy donors were apparently absent in primary autoimmune cytopenia patients. TRB repertoire shifts in secondary cytopenia and chronic lymphocytic leukemia mostly reflected lymphoma, not autoimmunity.

TRB amplification used 250 ng of peripheral blood genomic DNA. TRB was amplified by touch-down multiplex PCR, primer pools A and B combined. TCRdb re-called the multiplex PCR reads, yielding one record per CDR3 amino acid sequence without DNA. Its table lists fewer than 3,500 distinct CDR3 sequences. J is TRBJ2-5 and V is TRBV5-4; TCRdb outputs TRBD1, but without DNA this stays unchecked. The sequenced sample consisted of peripheral blood. The sequence came from a human donor with an autoimmune cytopenia or autoimmune hepatitis (not recorded which). This chain's CDR3 is CASSPDSTPGETQYF.